This T cell receptor (beta chain) was captured in a study of shared clonotypes between healthy human individuals. Study in general: The donor group consisted of a couple of women and a few men, aged 18 to 49.

This clone showed up many times. Its antigen is unknown. Clones were sequenced by immunoSEQ multiplex PCR, and TCRdb holds only the in-frame ones, with some missing. The profile shows some 1 million clones, roughly 80% of them singletons. Study-level findings and limits: Even with large depth, rarefaction showed that sorted-subset sequencing was incomplete. With few donors, the genetic and exposure-history diversity represented was limited. Lower generation probabilities were found for non-shared clonotypes than for those shared by all four donors.

V was pared by 4 bases and J by 6 bases, with 13 bases of the junction left unmatched. The CDR3 is made up of 16 amino acids. Looked up from germline, CDR1 is SGHRS and CDR2 is YFSETQ. The chain recombines TRBV5-1 with TRBJ2-1; 7 positions match TRBD1. This sequence was found in a man aged 18 to 29 in good health. What was sequenced was memory CD4+ T cells sorted from blood. Subset: CD45RA-negative fraction. The CDR3 DNA follows: TGCGCCAGCAGCAGGTTGGGACAGCTAACCCTCAATGAGCAGTTCTTC. Translation gives CASSRLGQLTLNEQFF.